A single T cell receptor (beta chain) is shown here with its context. Stated treatment: some 20 received Ad26.COV2.S at low or high dose, single or two shots; about 5 received placebo; per-sample allocation not given. Specimen acquisition occurred on day 63 following the initial vaccine or placebo injection. This Boston cohort included adults aged 18-55 years. This entry belongs to a study of Ad26.COV2.S vaccination and SARS-CoV-2 variants. The CDR3 is made up of 14 amino acids. Germline loops: CDR1 SGHRS, CDR2 YFSETQ. Trimming removed 4 bases at V and 0 bases at J, with 9 bases between. Profiled with immunoSEQ multiplex PCR; TCRdb holds only in-frame clones, not every one. The data contain about 350,000 clones, roughly 85% of them singletons.

The sequencing used peripheral blood, collected in a trial of Ad26.COV2.S vaccine versus placebo. The sequence was obtained from a person aged 18 to 59 who received the Ad26.COV2.S COVID-19 vaccine or a placebo. The chain employs TRBV5-1 and TRBJ2-3; D not certain. The CDR3 DNA sequence: TGCGCCAGCAGCAGGCCCGATAGCACAGATACGCAGTATTTT. Encoded protein: CASSRPDSTDTQYF.